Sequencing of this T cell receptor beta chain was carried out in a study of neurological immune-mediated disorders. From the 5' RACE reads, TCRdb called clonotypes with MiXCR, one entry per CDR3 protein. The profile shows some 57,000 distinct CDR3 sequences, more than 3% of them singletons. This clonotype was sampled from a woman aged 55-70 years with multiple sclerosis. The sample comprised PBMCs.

CDR3 in amino acids: CASRPILGTGNTEAFF. Here the CDR3 DNA reads TGTGCCAGCAGGCCTATACTTGGGACAGGGAACACTGAAGCTTTCTTT. The chain combines TRBV28 with TRBJ1-1; 8 nucleotides agree with TRBD1. The germline CDR1 and CDR2 sequences are MDHEN and SYDVKM. After removal of 6 bases from V and 1 base from J, the junction contained 10 bases not matched to a gene. This CDR3 has 16 residues.